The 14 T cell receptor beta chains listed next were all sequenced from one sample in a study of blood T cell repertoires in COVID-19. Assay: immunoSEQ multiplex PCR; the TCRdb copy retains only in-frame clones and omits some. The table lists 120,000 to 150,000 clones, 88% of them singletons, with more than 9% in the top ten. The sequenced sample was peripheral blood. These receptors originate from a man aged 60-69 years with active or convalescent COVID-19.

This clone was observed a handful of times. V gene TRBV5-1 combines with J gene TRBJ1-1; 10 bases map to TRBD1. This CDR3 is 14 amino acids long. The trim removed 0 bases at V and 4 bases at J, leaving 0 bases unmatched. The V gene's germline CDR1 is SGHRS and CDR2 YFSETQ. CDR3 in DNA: TGCGCCAGCAGCTTGGGACAGGGGGCCACTGAAGCTTTCTTT. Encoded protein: CASSLGQGATEAFF.

DNA for the CDR3: TGTGCCAGCAGTTTCCCTTCGACAGGGAACGAAAAACTGTTTTTT. It is translated as CASSFPSTGNEKLFF. This chain connects TRBV28 to TRBJ1-4, with 7 bases fitting TRBD1. This CDR3 region has 15 residues. CDR1 is MDHEN, CDR2 SYDVKM, per germline. Unmatched junction bases numbered 9, after V lost 3 bases and J lost 8 bases.

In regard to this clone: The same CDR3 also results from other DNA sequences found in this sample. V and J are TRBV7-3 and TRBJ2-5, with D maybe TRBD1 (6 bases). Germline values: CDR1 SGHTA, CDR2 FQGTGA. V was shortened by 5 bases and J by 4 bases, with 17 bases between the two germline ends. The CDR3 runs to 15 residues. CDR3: CASSAGSARGETQYF. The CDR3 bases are TGTGCCAGCAGCGCTGGTAGTGCCAGGGGAGAGACCCAGTACTTC.

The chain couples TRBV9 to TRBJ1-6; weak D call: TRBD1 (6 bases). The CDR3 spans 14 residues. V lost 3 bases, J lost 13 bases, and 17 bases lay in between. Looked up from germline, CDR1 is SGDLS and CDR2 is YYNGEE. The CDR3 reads CASSETGATGPLHF. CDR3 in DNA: TGTGCCAGCAGCGAGACAGGAGCCACCGGGCCCCTCCACTTT.

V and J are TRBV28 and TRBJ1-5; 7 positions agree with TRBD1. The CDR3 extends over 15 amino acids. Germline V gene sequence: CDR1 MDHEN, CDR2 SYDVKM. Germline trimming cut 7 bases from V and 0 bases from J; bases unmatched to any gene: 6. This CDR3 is CASTRYRGSNQPQHF. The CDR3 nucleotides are TGTGCCAGCACCCGGTACAGGGGTAGCAATCAGCCCCAGCATTTT.

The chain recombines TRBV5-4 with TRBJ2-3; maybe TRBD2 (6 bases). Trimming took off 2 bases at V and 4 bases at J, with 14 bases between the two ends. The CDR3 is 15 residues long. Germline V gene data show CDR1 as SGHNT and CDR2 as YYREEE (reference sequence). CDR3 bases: TGTGCCAGCAGCTTTGATGTGGGAGGAGCAGATACGCAGTATTTT. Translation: CASSFDVGGADTQYF.

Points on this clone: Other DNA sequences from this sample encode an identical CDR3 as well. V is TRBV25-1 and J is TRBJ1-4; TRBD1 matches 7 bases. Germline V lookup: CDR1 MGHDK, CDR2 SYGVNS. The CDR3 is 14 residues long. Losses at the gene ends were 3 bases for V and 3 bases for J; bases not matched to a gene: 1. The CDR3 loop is CASSETGPNEKLFF. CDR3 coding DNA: TGTGCCAGCAGTGAGACAGGGCCTAATGAAAAACTGTTTTTT.

The CDR3 sequence is CATSGREGGNEQFF. The DNA for the CDR3 is TGTGCCACCAGTGGGAGGGAAGGTGGCAATGAGCAGTTCTTC. V and J are TRBV24-1 and TRBJ2-1; perhaps TRBD2 as D (6 bases). V shed 5 bases and J shed 6 bases, with 13 bases lying between them. The CDR3 totals 14 residues. The germline CDR1 and CDR2 sequences are KGHDR and SFDVKD.

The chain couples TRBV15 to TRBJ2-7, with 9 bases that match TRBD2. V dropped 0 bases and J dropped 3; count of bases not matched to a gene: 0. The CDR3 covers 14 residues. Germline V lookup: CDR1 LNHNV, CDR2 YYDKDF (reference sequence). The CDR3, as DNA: TGTGCCACCAGCAGAGAGACTAGCGGCTACGAGCAGTACTTC. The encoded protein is CATSRETSGYEQYF.

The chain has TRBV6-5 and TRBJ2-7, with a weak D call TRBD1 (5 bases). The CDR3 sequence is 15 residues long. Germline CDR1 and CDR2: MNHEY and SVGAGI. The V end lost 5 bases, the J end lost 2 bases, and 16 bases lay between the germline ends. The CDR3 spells CASSNLDSSPYEQYF. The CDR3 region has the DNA TGTGCCAGCAGTAACTTAGACAGCTCCCCCTACGAGCAGTACTTC.

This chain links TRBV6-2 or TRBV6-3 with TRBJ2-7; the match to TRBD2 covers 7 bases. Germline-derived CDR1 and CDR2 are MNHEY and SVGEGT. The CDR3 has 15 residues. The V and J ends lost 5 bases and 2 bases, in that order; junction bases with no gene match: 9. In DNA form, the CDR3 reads TGTGCCAGCAGTGATGGAGCGGGGACCACCTACGAGCAGTACTTC. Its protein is CASSDGAGTTYEQYF.

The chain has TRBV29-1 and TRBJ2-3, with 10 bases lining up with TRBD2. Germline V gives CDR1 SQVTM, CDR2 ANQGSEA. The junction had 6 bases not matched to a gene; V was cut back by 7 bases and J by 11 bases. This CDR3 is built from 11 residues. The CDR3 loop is CSAGRLAGQYF. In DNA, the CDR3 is TGCAGCGCCGGGAGACTAGCGGGGCAGTATTTT.

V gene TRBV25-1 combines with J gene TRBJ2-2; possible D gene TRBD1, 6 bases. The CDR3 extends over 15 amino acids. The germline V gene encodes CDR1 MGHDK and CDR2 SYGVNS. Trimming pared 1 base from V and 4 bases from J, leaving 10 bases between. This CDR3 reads CASSEFQGSTGELFF. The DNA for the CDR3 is TGTGCCAGCAGTGAATTTCAGGGGAGCACCGGGGAGCTGTTTTTT. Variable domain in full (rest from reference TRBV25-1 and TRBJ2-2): EADIYQTPRYLVIGTGKKITLECSQTMGHDKMYWYQQDPGMELHLIHYSYGVNSTEKGDLSSESTVSRIRTEHFPLTLESARPSHTSQYLCASSEFQGSTGELFFGEGSRLTVL.

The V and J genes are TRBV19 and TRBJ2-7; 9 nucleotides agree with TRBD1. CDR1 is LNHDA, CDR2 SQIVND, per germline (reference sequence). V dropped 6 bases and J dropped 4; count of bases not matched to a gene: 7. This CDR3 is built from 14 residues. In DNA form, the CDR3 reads TGTGCCAGTAGGGGGGGACAGGGATCTTACGAGCAGTACTTC. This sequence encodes CASRGGQGSYEQYF.